A single sample is the source of the 16 T cell receptor beta chains below, sequenced in a study of control samples from healthy donors and cancer patients. This table comes from immunoSEQ multiplex PCR, and its TCRdb copy is limited to in-frame clones, with some not included. The sample lists about 160,000 clones, over 95% occurring once. The specimen was blood. These receptors came from a woman younger than 45 in good health.

The chain carries TRBV18 and TRBJ2-1; D ambiguous. This CDR3 region has 15 residues. The ends were cut back, 0 bases at V and 8 bases at J, with 14 bases in the middle. Per the germline V gene, CDR1 is KGHSH and CDR2 is LQKENI. CDR3 sequence reads: CASSPPAGQLDEQFF. CDR3 DNA: TGTGCCAGCTCACCACCGGCAGGTCAGTTGGATGAGCAGTTCTTC.

This clone occurred once. The chain recombines TRBV19 with TRBJ2-7; 7 bases are a match to TRBD2. The CDR3 totals 15 residues. Germline lookup yields CDR1 LNHDA and CDR2 SQIVND (reference sequence). V shed 4 bases, J shed 5 bases, and the junction held 11 bases outside the gene matches. CDR3 in DNA: TGTGCCAGTAGTAATGCGGCGGTTGGGGGGGACGAGCAGTACTTC. Its translation is CASSNAAVGGDEQYF.

This clone is a singleton in its sample. The rearrangement joins TRBV4-1 to TRBJ1-1, with no clear D. The V end was cut by 0 bases, the J end by 3 bases, with 5 bases between. The germline CDR1 and CDR2 sequences are MGHRA and YSYEKL. There are 13 residues in the CDR3. Here the CDR3 reads CASSQDDYTEAFF. The CDR3 DNA reads TGCGCCAGCAGCCAAGATGACTACACTGAAGCTTTCTTT.

V and J are TRBV12-5 and TRBJ2-4; 7 bases fit TRBD1. Germline V lookup: CDR1 LGHNT, CDR2 FRNRAP. This CDR3 has 18 amino acids. Losses at the gene ends were 1 base for V and 3 bases for J; bases not matched to a gene: 12. CDR3 protein: CASGLDDQGVDVKNIQYF. The CDR3 nucleotides read TGTGCTAGTGGTTTGGACGACCAGGGGGTTGATGTCAAAAACATTCAGTACTTC. Complete variable domain (other parts from reference TRBV12-5 and TRBJ2-4): DARVTQTPRHKVTEMGQEVTMRCQPILGHNTVFWYRQTMMQGLELLAYFRNRAPLDDSGMPKDRFSAEMPDATLATLKIQPSEPRDSAVYFCASGLDDQGVDVKNIQYFGAGTRLSVL.

This rearrangement joins TRBV28 to TRBJ1-2, with D hard to call. Germline V gene lookup returns CDR1 MDHEN and CDR2 SYDVKM. V was shortened by 0 bases and J by 8 bases, with 13 bases between the two germline ends. This CDR3 is 14 amino acids long. Here the CDR3 DNA reads TGTGCCAGCAGTTTATGGACTGGTAACCGGGGCTACACCTTC. Translated, it gives CASSLWTGNRGYTF.

V and J are TRBV27 and TRBJ2-2; 9 bases fit TRBD1. The germline gives CDR1 MNHEY, CDR2 SMNVEV (reference sequence). CDR3 length equals 14 residues. V lost 3 bases, J lost 8 bases, and 4 bases stayed unmatched. Here the CDR3 reads CASSFYRGQGELFF. CDR3 in DNA: TGTGCCAGCAGTTTCTACAGGGGGCAGGGGGAGCTGTTTTTT.

The chain is built from TRBV29-1 and TRBJ2-7, with no clear D. The ends were cut back, 6 bases at V and 2 bases at J, with 14 bases in the middle. Per germline, CDR1 SQVTM and CDR2 ANQGSEA. This CDR3 is built from 13 residues. The CDR3 DNA reads TGCAGCGTAGCCTTTGGCGGTACCTACGAGCAGTACTTC. It yields the protein CSVAFGGTYEQYF.

This chain uses TRBV28 with TRBJ2-4; possibly TRBD1 for D (5 bases). Germline assignment: CDR1 MDHEN and CDR2 SYDVKM. CDR3 length: 16 residues. Trimming stripped 6 bases from V and 3 bases from J, with 18 bases between. This CDR3 is CASSQFGWGRKNIQYF. The CDR3 coding sequence is TGTGCCAGCAGCCAGTTTGGTTGGGGCCGCAAAAACATTCAGTACTTC.

This chain connects TRBV11-2 to TRBJ2-5, with D maybe TRBD1 (6 bases). Trimming took off 5 bases at V and 1 base at J, with 8 bases between the two ends. From germline, CDR1 is SGHAT and CDR2 FQNNGV. This CDR3 has 13 residues. For the CDR3, the DNA is TGTGCCAGCAGCGAGACAGGCCAAGAGACCCAGTACTTC. This encodes CASSETGQETQYF.

The chain links TRBV6-1 to TRBJ1-5; D is possibly TRBD1 (6 bases). Germline loops: CDR1 MNHNS, CDR2 SASEGT. The V and J ends lost 4 bases and 2 bases respectively, with 15 bases between them. The CDR3 is 16 amino acids. CDR3 DNA sequence: TGTGCCAGCAGTGCCTACTTCGGGGGGCGCAATCAGCCCCAGCATTTT. This encodes CASSAYFGGRNQPQHF.

V gene TRBV30 combines with J gene TRBJ1-2, with D possibly TRBD1 on 6 matching bases. The V end lost 2 bases, the J end lost 4 bases, and 11 bases lay between the germline ends. This CDR3 has 13 amino acids. CDR1 and CDR2 from the germline V gene are GTSNPN and SVGIG (reference sequence). The DNA of the CDR3 is TGTGCCTGGAGTCAACAGGGATTCTATGGCTACACCTTC. It codes for CAWSQQGFYGYTF.

The CDR3 nucleotides are TGTGCCAGCAGCACCAGAGACAGTGTGGACGAAAAACTGTTTTTT. Encoded protein: CASSTRDSVDEKLFF. V usage is TRBV11-2 and J usage is TRBJ1-4; a weak D match, TRBD1 (5 bases). Germline V lookup: CDR1 SGHAT, CDR2 FQNNGV. The CDR3 has 15 amino acids. The V and J ends lost 5 bases and 8 bases respectively, with 18 bases between them.

The rearrangement uses TRBV5-4 and TRBJ1-2; TRBD1 matches at 7 bases. Trimming cost V 0 bases and J 7 bases; bases outside gene matches: 9. From germline, CDR1 is SGHNT and CDR2 YYREEE (reference sequence). This CDR3 region has 15 residues. The CDR3 here is CASSLETGWVSGYTF. In nucleotides, the CDR3 is TGTGCCAGCAGCTTGGAGACAGGGTGGGTTAGTGGCTACACCTTC.

The DNA for the CDR3 is TGTGCCATCAGTGAGGGGGCTGCCGCTACGCAGTATTTT. Its protein product is CAISEGAAATQYF. This rearrangement joins TRBV10-3 to TRBJ2-3; possibly TRBD1 for D (5 bases). Germline CDR1 reads ENHRY; CDR2 reads SYGVKD. This CDR3 contains 13 residues. Deletions cut 2 bases from V and 8 bases from J, with 11 bases between.

This sequence joins TRBV6-5 and TRBJ1-1; TRBD1 agrees at 7 bases. The CDR3 runs 15 residues. Trimming took 3 bases from V and 4 from J; bases not matched to a gene: 8. The V gene's germline CDR1 is MNHEY and CDR2 SVGAGI. CDR3 nucleotide sequence: TGTGCCAGCAGTTATTCAACGACAGGGTTCACTGAAGCTTTCTTT. It codes for CASSYSTTGFTEAFF.

The rearrangement uses TRBV19 and TRBJ2-7; D may be TRBD1 (5 bases). There are 14 residues in the CDR3. CDR1 is LNHDA and CDR2 is SQIVND in the germline V gene (reference sequence). Trimming left V 0 bases short and J 3 bases short, with 9 bases between. CDR3 nucleotides: TGTGCCAGTAGTATAGATAGGACATTCTACGAGCAGTACTTC. The encoded protein is CASSIDRTFYEQYF. Full variable domain (outside the CDR3, taken from reference TRBV19 and TRBJ2-7): DGGITQSPKYLFRKEGQNVTLSCEQNLNHDAMYWYRQDPGQGLRLIYYSQIVNDFQKGDIAEGYSVSREKKESFPLTVTSAQKNPTAFYLCASSIDRTFYEQYFGPGTRLTVT.